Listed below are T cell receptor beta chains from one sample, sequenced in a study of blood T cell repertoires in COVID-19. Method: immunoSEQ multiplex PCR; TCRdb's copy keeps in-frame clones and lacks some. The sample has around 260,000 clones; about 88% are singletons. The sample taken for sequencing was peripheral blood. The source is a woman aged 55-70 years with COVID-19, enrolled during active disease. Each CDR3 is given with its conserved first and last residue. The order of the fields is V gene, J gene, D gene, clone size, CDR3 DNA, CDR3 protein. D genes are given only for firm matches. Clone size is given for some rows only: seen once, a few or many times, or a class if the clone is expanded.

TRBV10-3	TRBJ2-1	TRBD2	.	TGTGCCACCCAGACTAGCGGGAGGGCCGAGCAGTTCTTC	CATQTSGRAEQFF
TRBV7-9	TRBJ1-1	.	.	TGTGCCAGCAGCTTCCGGACTGAAGCTTTCTTT	CASSFRTEAFF
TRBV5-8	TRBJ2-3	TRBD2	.	TGTGCCAGCAGCCTCTGGGTAGCGGGAGCTAGCACAGATACGCAGTATTTT	CASSLWVAGASTDTQYF
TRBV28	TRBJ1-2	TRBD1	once	TGTGCCAGCAGTCTGGGACAGGCTAACTATGGCTACACCTTC	CASSLGQANYGYTF
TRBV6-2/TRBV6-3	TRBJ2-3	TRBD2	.	TGTGCCAGCAGTTACCCGTCGACTAGCGGGAGCTCTCCCTTCACAGATACGCAGTATTTT	CASSYPSTSGSSPFTDTQYF
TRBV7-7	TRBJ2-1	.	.	TGTGCCAGCAGCTTAGCGGAGCGGAATGAGCAGTTCTTC	CASSLAERNEQFF
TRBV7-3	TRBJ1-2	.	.	TGTGCCAGCAGCTTAACCGTTCCCCACAAACTAAACTATGGCTACACCTTC	CASSLTVPHKLNYGYTF
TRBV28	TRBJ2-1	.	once	.	CASEGPGIKTMSSSSGLGEQFF
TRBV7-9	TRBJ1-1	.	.	TGTGCCAGCAGCTTAGGACAGATGTCTGCGGAAGCTTTCTTT	CASSLGQMSAEAFF
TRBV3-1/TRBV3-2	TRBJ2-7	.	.	TGTGCCAGCAGCCAAGGGACTTACGAGCAGTACTTC	CASSQGTYEQYF
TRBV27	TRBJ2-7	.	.	TGTGCCAGCAGTTTCTTGCGCGAGCAGTACTTC	CASSFLREQYF
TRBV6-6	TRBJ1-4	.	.	TGTGCCAGCTCACGTAGCCGTTGGGAAAAACTGTTTTTT	CASSRSRWEKLFF
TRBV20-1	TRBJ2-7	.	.	TGCAGTGCCCCTCGCGGCCACGAGCAGTACTTC	CSAPRGHEQYF
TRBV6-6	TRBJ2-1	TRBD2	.	TGTGCCAGCAGTTCCTTTTTAGCGGGTTCCTACAATGAGCAGTTCTTC	CASSSFLAGSYNEQFF
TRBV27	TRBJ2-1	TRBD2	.	TGTGCCAGCAGTCCCGGTGGGAGGGAGTATGAGCAGTTCTTC	CASSPGGREYEQFF
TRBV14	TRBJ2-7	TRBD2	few	TGTGCCAGCAGCCCCATGGCGGCTAGCGGCTACGAGCAGTACTTC	CASSPMAASGYEQYF
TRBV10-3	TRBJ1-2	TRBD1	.	TGTGCCATCAGTGAAAAGACAGGGGGCGGCTACACCTTC	CAISEKTGGGYTF
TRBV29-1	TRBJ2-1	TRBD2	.	TGCAGCGTGGGAGCGGGGACTAGCGGGGGATACAATGAGCAGTTCTTC	CSVGAGTSGGYNEQFF
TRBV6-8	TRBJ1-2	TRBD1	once	TGTGCCAGCAGTTCCTTCGGACAGGCACTCTATGGCTACACCTTC	CASSSFGQALYGYTF
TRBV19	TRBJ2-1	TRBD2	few	TGTGCCAGCCTGGGGAGGGCTAGCGGGAGGAGTGAGCAGTTCTTC	CASLGRASGRSEQFF
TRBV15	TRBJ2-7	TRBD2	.	TGTGCCACCAGGGCTAGCGGGACTTACGAGCAGTACTTC	CATRASGTYEQYF
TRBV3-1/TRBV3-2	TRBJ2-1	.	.	TGTGCCAGCGCCGCCTCTACGAATGAGCAGTTCTTC	CASAASTNEQFF
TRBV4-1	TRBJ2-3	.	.	TGCGCCAGCAGCCCAGCCCAACTGGGCCCAAGCACAGATACGCAGTATTTT	CASSPAQLGPSTDTQYF
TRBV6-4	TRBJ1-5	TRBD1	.	TGTGCCAGCAGTGACCTCGGGACAGAATACGGGGCGTGGAGTCAGCCCCAGCATTTT	CASSDLGTEYGAWSQPQHF
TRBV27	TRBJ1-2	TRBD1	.	TGTGCCAGCAGCGTCGGGACAGGGGGTGCTAACTATGGCTACACCTTC	CASSVGTGGANYGYTF
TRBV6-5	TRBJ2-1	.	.	TGTGCCAGCACCCGAGAGGGGAGGGGGTACAATGAGCAGTTCTTC	CASTREGRGYNEQFF
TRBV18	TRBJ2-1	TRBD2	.	TGTGCCACCCACGCGGGAGTCTCCTACAATGAGCAGTTCTTC	CATHAGVSYNEQFF
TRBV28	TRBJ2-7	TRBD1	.	TGTGCCAGCAGTTCCCTTCGGGACAGCCGGACCTACGAGCAGTACTTC	CASSSLRDSRTYEQYF
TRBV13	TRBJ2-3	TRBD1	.	TGTGCCAGCAGCTTAGTAGGCTGGGGCGGACAGGGAAAAGATACGCAGTATTTT	CASSLVGWGGQGKDTQYF
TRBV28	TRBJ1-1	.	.	TGTGCCAGCAGTGCCCACCTAAGCTATGAAGCTTTCTTT	CASSAHLSYEAFF
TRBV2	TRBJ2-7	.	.	TGTGCCAGCAGTGACTCGGGGGGCGTAGATCTAACCTACGAGCAGTACTTC	CASSDSGGVDLTYEQYF
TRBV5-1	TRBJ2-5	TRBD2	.	TGCGCCAGCAGCTTGGCCCTAGCGGGAGCGGAAAAGACCCAGTACTTC	CASSLALAGAEKTQYF
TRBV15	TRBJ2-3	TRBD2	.	TGTGCCACCAGCACGGGACTAGCGGGCACAGATACGCAGTATTTT	CATSTGLAGTDTQYF
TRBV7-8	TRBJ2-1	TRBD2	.	TGTGCCAGCGGATCCGGGGCTAGCGGAACTAATGAGCAGTTCTTC	CASGSGASGTNEQFF
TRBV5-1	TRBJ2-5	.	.	TGCGCCAGCAGCTTAGTGGGGCAGCAAGAGACCCAGTACTTC	CASSLVGQQETQYF
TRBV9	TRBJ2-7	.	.	TGTGCCAGCAGCGTAGAAGCGGACAGTTTTACCGGTTACGAGCAGTACTTC	CASSVEADSFTGYEQYF
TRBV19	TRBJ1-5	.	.	TGTGCCAGTAGTATTGGCCAGCCCCAGCATTTT	CASSIGQPQHF
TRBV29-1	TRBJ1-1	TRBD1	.	TGCAGCGTTGAGGAGGTGACAGGGGGGGTCCAAGCTTTCTTT	CSVEEVTGGVQAFF
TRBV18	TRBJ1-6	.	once	TGTGCCAGCTCACCAGGGACACACGATAATTCACCCCTCCACTTT	CASSPGTHDNSPLHF
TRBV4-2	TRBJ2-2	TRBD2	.	TGTGCCAGCAGCCAAGATGCACTAGCGGGAAACACCGGGGAGCTGTTTTTT	CASSQDALAGNTGELFF
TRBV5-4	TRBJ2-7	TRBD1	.	TGTGCCAGCAGCTTGCGCACAGGGGGTCCCTACGAGCAGTACTTC	CASSLRTGGPYEQYF
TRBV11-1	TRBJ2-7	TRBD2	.	TGTGCCAGCAGCCTTTCTAGCGGGGTACCCTACGAGCAGTACTTC	CASSLSSGVPYEQYF
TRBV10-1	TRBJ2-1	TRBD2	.	TGCGCCAGCAGTGGACTAGCGGGAGACACTGAGCAGTTCTTC	CASSGLAGDTEQFF
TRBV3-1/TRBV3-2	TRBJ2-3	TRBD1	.	TGTGCCAGCAGCCCAAGACAGGGCATAGATACGCAGTATTTT	CASSPRQGIDTQYF
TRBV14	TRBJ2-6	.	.	TGTGCCAGCAGCCAAGTCCGAAACAGGGCTGGGGCCAACGTCCTGACTTTC	CASSQVRNRAGANVLTF
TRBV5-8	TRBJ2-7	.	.	TGTGCCAGCAGCTTGGCAGGCACCTACGAGCAGTACTTC	CASSLAGTYEQYF
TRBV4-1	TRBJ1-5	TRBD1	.	TGCGCCAGCAGCCAAGCCGGGACAGGGTATCAGCCCCAGCATTTT	CASSQAGTGYQPQHF
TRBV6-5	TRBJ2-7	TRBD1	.	TGTGCCAGCAAGGGTCAGGGGGCCTACGAGCAGTACTTC	CASKGQGAYEQYF